This T cell receptor beta chain was sequenced in a study of T cell clonotyping in hematopoietic cell transplantation. For the study at large: Recipients' pretransplant samples followed cytoreduction.

Germline V gene sequence: CDR1 MGHRA, CDR2 YSYEKL. This CDR3 comprises 17 residues. The ends lost 4 bases at V and 9 bases at J; junction bases unmatched: 11. Assay: immunoSEQ multiplex PCR; the TCRdb copy retains only in-frame clones and omits some. The data contain approximately 8,700 clones, roughly nine tenths of them singletons. General study findings and limits: Pathologically expanded recipient clonotypes increased progressively from day 30 to day 180 as diversity fell. Few recipient clonotypes overlapped donors; over 97% were de novo at given depth.

With respect to this clone: Its antigen is currently unknown.

The sample's time point: recipient sample about 28 days before transplant, after cytoreduction. The chain joins TRBV4-1 to TRBJ2-1; TRBD2 matches 14 bases. This TCR was sampled from a woman aged 55-75 years with acute myeloid leukemia. Some clones in this sample may be carry-over from other donors' samples. This material consisted of peripheral blood mononuclear cells, taken before stem cell transplant. The CDR3 region is CASSPLGTSGRRGEQFF. The CDR3 coding sequence is TGCGCCAGCAGCCCACTCGGGACTAGCGGGAGAAGGGGTGAGCAGTTCTTC.